A selection of T cell receptor beta chains follows, all from one sample in a study of blood T cell repertoires in COVID-19. Assay: immunoSEQ multiplex PCR; the TCRdb copy retains only in-frame clones and omits some. The sample records over 150,000 clones, around 84% being singletons. The sequencing input was peripheral blood. The receptors come from a man older than 75 with acute or convalescent COVID-19. Both conserved end residues are part of each CDR3. The order of the fields is D gene, V gene, J gene, clone size, CDR3 DNA, CDR3 protein. A D gene is named only where the DNA matches it firmly. Only part of the rows carry a size: once, few, many, or a class if the clone is expanded.

>NA|TRBV5-1|TRBJ1-5|NA
TGCGCCAGCAGCTTGGGGGAGGGTAGCAATCAGCCCCAGCATTTT
CASSLGEGSNQPQHF
>TRBD2|TRBV7-8|TRBJ2-3|NA
TGTGCCAGCAGCTTAGGCCCCGGGGGGTCAGATACGCAGTATTTT
CASSLGPGGSDTQYF
>NA|TRBV29-1|TRBJ1-2|NA
TGCAGCGTCTCCGAGGAAGGCTACACCTTC
CSVSEEGYTF
>NA|TRBV6-4|TRBJ1-6|NA
TGTGCCAGCAGTGCGCAGGGCAATTCACCCCTCCACTTT
CASSAQGNSPLHF
>NA|TRBV19|TRBJ2-2|NA
TGTGCCAGTAGTATTCCAGGAGGCACCGGGGAGCTGTTTTTT
CASSIPGGTGELFF
>NA|TRBV5-1|TRBJ1-4|NA
TGCGCCAGCAGCTCGATGGGACAACCTAATGAAAAACTGTTTTTT
CASSSMGQPNEKLFF
>TRBD2|TRBV7-2|TRBJ2-5|once
TGTGCCAGCAGCTTAACTAGCGGGGGGGTCCAAGAGACCCAGTACTTC
CASSLTSGGVQETQYF
>NA|TRBV11-3|TRBJ2-1|few
TGTGCCAGCAGCCCTCCCACCGGGATCTATGAGCAGTTCTTC
CASSPPTGIYEQFF
>TRBD2|TRBV4-2|TRBJ2-5|NA
TGTGCCAGCAGCCTTGGGACTAGCGGGGGTTTCGAGACCCAGTACTTC
CASSLGTSGGFETQYF
>TRBD1|TRBV4-1|TRBJ2-7|NA
TGCGCCAGCAGCCAAGATTTCGGCAGGGGGTACGAGCAGTACTTC
CASSQDFGRGYEQYF
>NA|TRBV7-2|TRBJ1-2|NA
TGTGCCAGCAGTACCCGGGGGTGGGGCGGCTACACCTTC
CASSTRGWGGYTF
>TRBD1|TRBV27|TRBJ1-4|once
TGTGCCAGCAGTTTATCCTACAGGGGGTTTAATGAAAAACTGTTTTTT
CASSLSYRGFNEKLFF
>TRBD2|TRBV27|TRBJ2-2|NA
TGTGCCAGCAGGCCGACTAGCGGGGGGGCCGGGGAGCTGTTTTTT
CASRPTSGGAGELFF